In its sample, the clone carrying this T cell receptor (beta chain) was seen once. The data belong to a study of blood T cell repertoires in COVID-19. Study in general: COVID-19 samples from acute and convalescent phases originated in the United States, Italy and Spain. T cells, B-cell-depleted T cells, or PBMCs provided the cDNA or gDNA that served as material.

Per the germline V gene, CDR1 is SQVTM and CDR2 is ANQGSEA. V lost 3 bases and J lost 3; bases outside the gene matches: 8. This CDR3 has 15 amino acids. As handled by the study authors: Reference gene primer amplification in the assay estimated nucleated cell counts. Using immunoSEQ multiplex PCR, the repertoire was profiled, and TCRdb retains in-frame clones only, with some absent. For V, J and clone size, that table is used; D and trimming come from the DNA. The sample contains about 83,000 clones, about 88% of which appear only once. The V call is TRBV29-1, the J call TRBJ2-3; TRBD2 agrees at 8 bases. This TCR came from a woman older than 75 with active or convalescent COVID-19. The sample consisted of peripheral blood. CDR3 coding DNA: TGCAGCGTTGAGAGGTCAGCGGGGGTTACAGATACGCAGTATTTT. This sequence encodes CSVERSAGVTDTQYF.